This record looks at one TCR beta chain sequence and its context. This sample is drawn from a study of blood T cell repertoires in COVID-19. Background on the study: Samples of COVID-19 (acute and convalescent) were obtained from the United States, Italy and Spain.

Sequencing used immunoSEQ multiplex PCR; TCRdb keeps in-frame clones, though not all of them. The data show 400,000 to 450,000 clones, approximately 90% seen once. Seattle cases were enrolled at active infection and followed longitudinally. This CDR3 is built from 12 residues. The germline CDR1 and CDR2 sequences are MDHEN and SYDVKM. Trimming left V 9 bases short and J 3 bases short, with 12 bases between. The chain uses TRBV28 and TRBJ2-7; D gene unclear. This clonotype originated in a woman aged 40 to 49 with COVID-19, enrolled during active disease. The sequencing sample was made of peripheral blood. CDR3 in amino acids: CARVVVNYEQYF. The CDR3 DNA follows: TGTGCCAGGGTCGTAGTGAACTACGAGCAGTACTTC. The full variable domain, its missing parts supplied by reference TRBV28 and TRBJ2-7, is DVKVTQSSRYLVKRTGEKVFLECVQDMDHENMFWYRQDPGLGLRLIYFSYDVKMKEKGDIPEGYSVSREKKERFSLILESASTNQTSMYLCARVVVNYEQYFGPGTRLTVT.